These 12 T cell receptor beta chains were all obtained from the same sample, sequenced in a study of T cell responses to AZD1222 COVID-19 vaccine. Method: immunoSEQ multiplex PCR; TCRdb's copy keeps in-frame clones and lacks some. This sample has fewer than 90,000 clones, with about nine tenths found just once. The sequencing here drew on peripheral blood, taken 28 days after the second AZD1222 dose. These TCRs come from an adult who received the AZD1222 COVID-19 vaccine.

This chain uses TRBV5-1 with TRBJ1-5; unclear D gene. The CDR3 loop spans 12 amino acids. Trimming removed 6 bases at V and 0 bases at J, with 4 bases between. Germline CDR1 SGHRS, CDR2 YFSETQ. CDR3 protein: CASTYSNQPQHF. The CDR3 nucleotides read TGCGCCAGCACATATAGCAATCAGCCCCAGCATTTT.

The V gene is TRBV28, the J gene TRBJ1-5, with TRBD1 identical over 7 bases. V shed 2 bases, J shed 5 bases, and the junction held 21 bases outside the gene matches. Looked up from germline, CDR1 is MDHEN and CDR2 is SYDVKM. There are 20 residues in the CDR3. This chain's CDR3 is CASSLGLIRYRQGEYQPQHF. The DNA of the CDR3 is TGTGCCAGCAGTTTAGGCCTAATACGTTACCGACAGGGAGAATATCAGCCCCAGCATTTT. The entire variable domain, with the rest obtained from reference TRBV28 and TRBJ1-5, is as follows: DVKVTQSSRYLVKRTGEKVFLECVQDMDHENMFWYRQDPGLGLRLIYFSYDVKMKEKGDIPEGYSVSREKKERFSLILESASTNQTSMYLCASSLGLIRYRQGEYQPQHFGDGTRLSIL.

In DNA form, the CDR3 reads TGTGCCAGCAGCGCGGGACCTGGAAACACCATATATTTT. Translation gives CASSAGPGNTIYF. J is TRBJ1-3 and V is TRBV7-9, with D perhaps matching TRBD1 (5 bases). V lost 5 bases and J 2 bases, leaving 7 bases between the germline ends. This CDR3 is 13 amino acids long. CDR1 and CDR2 from the germline V gene are SEHNR and FQNEAQ (reference sequence).

In this sample, this clone turned up once. This chain links TRBV27 with TRBJ2-1, with TRBD2 matching 12 bases. The CDR3 length is 14 residues. Germline V lookup: CDR1 MNHEY, CDR2 SMNVEV (reference sequence). J was trimmed by 8 bases and V by 5 bases; bases with no gene match: 4. CDR3 DNA sequence: TGTGCCAGCAGTGCGCGACTAGCGGGGGATGAGCAGTTCTTC. As protein: CASSARLAGDEQFF.

The chain links TRBV25-1 to TRBJ2-1; TRBD2 aligns across 16 bases. The CDR3 has 16 amino acids. The germline gives CDR1 MGHDK, CDR2 SYGVNS. V was pared by 4 bases and J by 6 bases, with 3 bases of the junction left unmatched. CDR3 DNA sequence: TGTGCCAGCAGTGGGGGGACTAGCGGGAGGGCCAATGAGCAGTTCTTC. Protein: CASSGGTSGRANEQFF.

This clone was detected only a few times. As DNA, the CDR3 is TGTGCCAGCAGCCCCCGTGAGGGGAACTACGAGCAGTACTTC. The encoded protein is CASSPREGNYEQYF. This chain uses TRBV13 with TRBJ2-7; either TRBD1 or TRBD2 may fit D (5 bases each). There are 14 residues in the CDR3. Germline V gene lookup returns CDR1 PRHDT and CDR2 FYEKMQ (reference sequence). The V end was cut by 5 bases, the J end by 3 bases, with 14 bases between. The complete variable domain, with remaining parts taken from reference TRBV13 and TRBJ2-7, reads AAGVIQSPRHLIKEKRETATLKCYPIPRHDTVYWYQQGPGQDPQFLISFYEKMQSDKGSIPDRFSAQQFSDYHSELNMSSLELGDSALYFCASSPREGNYEQYFGPGTRLTVT.

This clone showed up just a few times. The CDR3 sequence: CASSTPQGSEQYF. The CDR3, as DNA: TGTGCCAGCAGCACACCGCAGGGCTCCGAGCAGTACTTC. V is TRBV5-4 and J is TRBJ2-7, with D possibly being TRBD1 (5 bases). V lost 4 bases, J lost 6 bases, and 14 bases lay in between. Germline-derived CDR1 and CDR2 are SGHNT and YYREEE (reference sequence). The CDR3 spans 13 residues.

The rearrangement uses TRBV15 and TRBJ2-3; 7 bases match TRBD1. Germline lookup yields CDR1 LNHNV and CDR2 YYDKDF (reference sequence). There are 15 residues in the CDR3. V was clipped by 0 bases and J by 4 bases; unmatched bases: 4. The CDR3: CATSREQGFPDTQYF. The CDR3 nucleotides read TGTGCCACCAGCAGAGAACAGGGGTTCCCAGATACGCAGTATTTT. Variable domain in full (rest from reference TRBV15 and TRBJ2-3): DAMVIQNPRYQVTQFGKPVTLSCSQTLNHNVMYWYQQKSSQAPKLLFHYYDKDFNNEADTPDNFQSRRPNTSFCFLDIRSPGLGDTAMYLCATSREQGFPDTQYFGPGTRLTVL.

This chain links TRBV7-9 with TRBJ2-1, with 12 bases that match TRBD2. The CDR3 consists of 15 residues. V dropped 4 bases and J dropped 9; count of bases not matched to a gene: 7. CDR1 and CDR2 from the germline V gene are SEHNR and FQNEAQ (reference sequence). CDR3 nucleotide sequence: TGTGCCAGCAGCTCCGGGACTAGCGGGCATCTTGAGCAGTTCTTC. This sequence encodes CASSSGTSGHLEQFF. The entire variable domain, with the rest obtained from reference TRBV7-9 and TRBJ2-1, is as follows: DTGVSQNPRHKITKRGQNVTFRCDPISEHNRLYWYRQTLGQGPEFLTYFQNEAQLEKSRLLSDRFSAERPKGSFSTLEIQRTEQGDSAMYLCASSSGTSGHLEQFFGPGTRLTVL.

The rearrangement joins TRBV27 to TRBJ2-3; no reliable D call. Deletions cut 6 bases from V and 3 bases from J, with 19 bases between. The CDR3 has 16 amino acids. Germline CDR1 reads MNHEY; CDR2 reads SMNVEV (reference sequence). As DNA, the CDR3 is TGTGCCAGCAGCATTGTAGCCGGAGATCTGACAGATACGCAGTATTTT. This translates into CASSIVAGDLTDTQYF.

The chain carries TRBV9 and TRBJ2-5, with TRBD1 as a possible D gene (5 bases). This CDR3 region has 14 residues. Germline lookup yields CDR1 SGDLS and CDR2 YYNGEE. V was clipped by 0 bases and J by 5 bases, with 11 bases between them. CDR3 DNA sequence: TGTGCCAGCAGCGTAGTCGGGCAGGGTGAGACCCAGTACTTC. It encodes CASSVVGQGETQYF.

J is TRBJ1-1 and V is TRBV7-9; the D is unclear. The germline gives CDR1 SEHNR, CDR2 FQNEAQ (reference sequence). This CDR3 has 13 residues. The V and J ends lost 1 base and 4 bases respectively, with 7 bases between them. CDR3 bases: TGTGCCAGCAGCTTAGGGACGACCACTGAAGCTTTCTTT. This encodes CASSLGTTTEAFF.